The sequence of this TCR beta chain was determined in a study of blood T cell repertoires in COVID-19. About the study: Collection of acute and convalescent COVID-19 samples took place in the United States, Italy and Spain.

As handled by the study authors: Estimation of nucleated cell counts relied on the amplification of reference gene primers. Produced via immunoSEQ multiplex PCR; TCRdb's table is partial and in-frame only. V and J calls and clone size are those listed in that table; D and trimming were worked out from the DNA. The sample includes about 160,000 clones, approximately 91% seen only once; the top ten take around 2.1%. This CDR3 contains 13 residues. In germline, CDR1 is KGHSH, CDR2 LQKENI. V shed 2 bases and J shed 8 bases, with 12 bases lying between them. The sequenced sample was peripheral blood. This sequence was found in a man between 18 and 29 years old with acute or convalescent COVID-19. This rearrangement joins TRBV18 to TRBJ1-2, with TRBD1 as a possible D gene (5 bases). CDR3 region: CASSPGAIEGYTF. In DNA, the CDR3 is TGTGCCAGCTCACCAGGGGCCATTGAGGGCTACACCTTC.